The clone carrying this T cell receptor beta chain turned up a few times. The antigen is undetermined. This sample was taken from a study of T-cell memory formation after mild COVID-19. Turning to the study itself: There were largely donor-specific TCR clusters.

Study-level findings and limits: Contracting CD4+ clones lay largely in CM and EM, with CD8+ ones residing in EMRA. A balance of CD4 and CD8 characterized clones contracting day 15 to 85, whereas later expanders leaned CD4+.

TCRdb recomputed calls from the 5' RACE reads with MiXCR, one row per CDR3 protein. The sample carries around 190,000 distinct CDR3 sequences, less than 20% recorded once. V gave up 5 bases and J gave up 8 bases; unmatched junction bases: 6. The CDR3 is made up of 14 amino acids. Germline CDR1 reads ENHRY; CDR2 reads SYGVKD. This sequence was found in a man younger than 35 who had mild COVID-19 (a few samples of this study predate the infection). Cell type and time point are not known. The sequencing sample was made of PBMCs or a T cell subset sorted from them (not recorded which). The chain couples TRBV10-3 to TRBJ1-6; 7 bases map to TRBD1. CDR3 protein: CAISLDRVYSPLHF. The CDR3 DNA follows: TGTGCCATCAGTCTCGACAGGGTCTATTCACCCCTCCACTTT.